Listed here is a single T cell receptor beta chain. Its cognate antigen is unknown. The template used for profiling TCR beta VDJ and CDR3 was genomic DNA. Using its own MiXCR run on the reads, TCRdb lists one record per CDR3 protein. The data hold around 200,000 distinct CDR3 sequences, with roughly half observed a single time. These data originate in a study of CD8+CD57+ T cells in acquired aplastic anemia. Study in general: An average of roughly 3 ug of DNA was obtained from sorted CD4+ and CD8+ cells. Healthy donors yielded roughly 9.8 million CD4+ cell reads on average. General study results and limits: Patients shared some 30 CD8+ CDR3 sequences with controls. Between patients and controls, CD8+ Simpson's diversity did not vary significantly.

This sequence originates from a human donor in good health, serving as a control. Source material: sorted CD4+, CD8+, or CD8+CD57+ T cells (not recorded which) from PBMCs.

This CDR3 is CASSEYADTQYF. CDR3 nucleotide sequence: TGTGCCAGCAGTGAATACGCAGATACGCAGTATTTT. The chain has TRBV25-1 and TRBJ2-3; D is ambiguous. The V end was cut by 0 bases, the J end by 4 bases, with 2 bases between. The CDR3 runs to 12 residues. The germline V gene encodes CDR1 MGHDK and CDR2 SYGVNS.